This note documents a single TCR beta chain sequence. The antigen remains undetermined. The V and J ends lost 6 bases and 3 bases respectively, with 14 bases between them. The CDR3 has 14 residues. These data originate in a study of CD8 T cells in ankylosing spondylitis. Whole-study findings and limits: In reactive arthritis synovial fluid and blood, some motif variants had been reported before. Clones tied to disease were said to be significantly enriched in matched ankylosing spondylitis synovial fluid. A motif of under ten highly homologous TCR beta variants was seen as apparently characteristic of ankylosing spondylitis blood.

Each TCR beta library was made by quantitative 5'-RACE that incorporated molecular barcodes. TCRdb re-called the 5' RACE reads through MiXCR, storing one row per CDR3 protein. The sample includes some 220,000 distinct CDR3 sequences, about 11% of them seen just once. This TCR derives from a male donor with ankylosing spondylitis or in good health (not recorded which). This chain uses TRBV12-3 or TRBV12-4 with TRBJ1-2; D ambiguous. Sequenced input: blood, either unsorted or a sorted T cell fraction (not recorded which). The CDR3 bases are TGTGCCAGCAGCTTCACGGGTGGACACTATGGCTACACCTTC. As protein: CASSFTGGHYGYTF.